The rows below give T cell receptor beta chains drawn from one sample of a study of spatial heterogeneity in lung cancer. One entry per CDR3 protein results from TCRdb running MiXCR on the 5' RACE reads. This table has tens of thousands of distinct CDR3 sequences, 6.5% to 9.5% appearing once. The specimen was PBMCs, collected at follow-up. These receptors were taken from a male donor with early-stage non-small cell lung cancer. Both conserved end residues are part of each CDR3. Size is stated for part of the rows, as once, few or many counts, or as a class when the clone is expanded.

TRBJ2-2 few TRBV7-8 CATLGGGGTGELFF
TRBJ1-2 many TRBV20-1 CSAQLFTTGGKANYGYTF
TRBJ2-3 many TRBV11-2 CASSLDFGPATGDTQYF
TRBJ1-5 NA TRBV27 CASSKTIVEPQHF
TRBJ2-3 many TRBV7-2 CASSLVPRDTQYF
TRBJ1-4 NA TRBV5-1 CASSWGPTVATNEKLFF
TRBJ2-7 many TRBV5-1 CASSWNTGTGGGEQYF
TRBJ2-5 many TRBV19 CASSSRGGFQETQYF
TRBJ1-6 many TRBV20-1 CSARDFDAGLTRSNSPLHF
TRBJ1-2 many TRBV5-6 CASSLGGADYGYTF
TRBJ1-2 many TRBV25-1 CASSWTGVSGYTF
TRBJ2-6 many TRBV27 CASSLWQGSSGANVLTF
TRBJ2-3 once TRBV6-6 CASSYALFTDTQYF
TRBJ2-5 many TRBV5-4 CASSLERTGGQETQYF
TRBJ1-2 few TRBV9 CASSVGDSFNYGYTF
TRBJ1-1 many TRBV12-3/TRBV12-4 CASSFAGSGEAFF
TRBJ2-1 many TRBV18 CASSPPGGTTIYSYNEQFF
TRBJ2-7 many TRBV5-1 CASRQRDTAYEQYF
TRBJ2-2 NA TRBV7-9 CASSSQGDTGELFF
TRBJ1-2 many TRBV11-2 CASSPWTGSYGYTF
TRBJ2-1 NA TRBV20-1 CSARTGHFNEQFF
TRBJ1-2 many TRBV9 CASSVSPGLSNYGYTF
TRBJ2-1 many TRBV7-8 CASSPLGSGGSYNEQFF
TRBJ1-4 many TRBV29-1 CSVEDWGTGKEKLFF
TRBJ2-5 many TRBV20-1 CSARVLPSGTSGGQETQYF
TRBJ2-7 few TRBV6-2/TRBV6-3 CATMAPAGGSYEQYF
TRBJ1-3 NA TRBV9 CASSVVDGNTIYF
TRBJ2-1 many TRBV11-2 CASSFGGTGNNEQFF
TRBJ2-1 many TRBV19 CASSIDGTSSYNEQFF
TRBJ1-2 many TRBV7-2 CASTLASNYGYTF
TRBJ2-7 NA TRBV5-1 CASSQSDRGFYEQYF
TRBJ1-2 many TRBV28 CASSSQGFGNYGYTF